Listed below are T cell receptor beta chains from one sample, sequenced in a study of blood T cell repertoires in COVID-19. The data were produced by immunoSEQ multiplex PCR, yet TCRdb's version contains in-frame clones alone and is incomplete. The sample gives 300,000 to 350,000 clones, 80% to 90% of which show up once; around 8.9% is in the top ten. The sequencing input was peripheral blood. The source is a man aged 25-45 years with COVID-19, enrolled during active disease. The CDR3 runs from the conserved cysteine through the conserved F or W.

V	J	CDR3
TRBV27	TRBJ2-7	CASSLWTSGSSEQYF
TRBV5-4	TRBJ1-6	CASSRGKYNSPLHF
TRBV6-5	TRBJ2-7	CASSYSPRGAYEQYF
TRBV10-3	TRBJ1-3	CAANQGPSSGNTIYF
TRBV5-1	TRBJ1-2	CASSPNTGFAYGYTF
TRBV6-5	TRBJ1-2	CASSYGGNTNYGYTF
TRBV5-4	TRBJ1-1	CASSLQGANTEAFF
TRBV27	TRBJ2-2	CASRPWALTGELFF
TRBV6-5	TRBJ2-7	CASRRRDWNYEQYF
TRBV6-1	TRBJ2-2	CASSSRGPDGELFF
TRBV9	TRBJ2-1	CASSVGLAGGRGGEQFF
TRBV28	TRBJ2-1	CASSLLGLAVYNEQFF
TRBV29-1	TRBJ2-3	CSVAGGPTDTQYF
TRBV6-1	TRBJ2-1	CASSVRRGGVYNEQFF
TRBV24-1	TRBJ2-1	CATSDSAPGRNEQFF
TRBV14	TRBJ2-4	CASSPHFGGGTLAKNIQYF
TRBV11-1	TRBJ1-2	CASSLASRGSYGYTF
TRBV11-1	TRBJ2-2	CASSPEGGFAGELFF
TRBV19	TRBJ2-7	CASSIRGGTYEQYF
TRBV29-1	TRBJ2-7	CSVESGTTYEQYF
TRBV6-5	TRBJ2-7	CASRDRNAYEQYF
TRBV4-1	TRBJ1-6	CASSQARGTYNSPLHF
TRBV6-5	TRBJ2-1	CASSYSSGRYNEQFF
TRBV5-6	TRBJ2-5	CASSLRGWGPKETQYF
TRBV20-1	TRBJ2-5	CSASSMGAGDAQYF
TRBV19	TRBJ1-2	CASLPGQLYGYTF
TRBV28	TRBJ2-1	CASSLSGTRGHNEQFF
TRBV19	TRBJ1-1	CASSISEGRWAEAFF
TRBV21-1	TRBJ2-2	CASSKGEGGRTGELFF
TRBV7-9	TRBJ1-4	CASSLGQGVEKLFF
TRBV9	TRBJ2-7	CASSPLTGYYEQYF
TRBV6-2/TRBV6-3	TRBJ1-2	CASSLQGGYTF
TRBV7-8	TRBJ1-5	CASSLANRVLNQPQHF
TRBV15	TRBJ2-1	CATSRVAGGYNEQFF
TRBV6-2/TRBV6-3	TRBJ1-2	CASSYAWGPGHVGGYTF
TRBV7-9	TRBJ2-1	CASSPGRGGDEQFF
TRBV5-1	TRBJ1-1	CASSRTGVNTEAFF
TRBV7-3	TRBJ2-1	CASSLLAGVSNEQFF
TRBV24-1	TRBJ2-5	CATSDSGQGGETQYF
TRBV9	TRBJ1-2	CASSGAGGNYGYTF
TRBV7-2	TRBJ1-2	CASSLQSGQPNYGYTF
TRBV12-3/TRBV12-4	TRBJ2-1	CASSLNGNNEQFF
TRBV6-5	TRBJ2-1	CASSPSGQPYNEQFF
TRBV5-1	TRBJ2-1	CASSLFGYSGTSGDNEQFF
TRBV2	TRBJ2-7	CASSDTLGGYEQYF
TRBV6-5	TRBJ1-2	CASSPTGQNYGYTF
TRBV6-6	TRBJ1-2	CATLTRTGNYGYTF
TRBV6-4	TRBJ1-2	CASKRRDRDYGYTF